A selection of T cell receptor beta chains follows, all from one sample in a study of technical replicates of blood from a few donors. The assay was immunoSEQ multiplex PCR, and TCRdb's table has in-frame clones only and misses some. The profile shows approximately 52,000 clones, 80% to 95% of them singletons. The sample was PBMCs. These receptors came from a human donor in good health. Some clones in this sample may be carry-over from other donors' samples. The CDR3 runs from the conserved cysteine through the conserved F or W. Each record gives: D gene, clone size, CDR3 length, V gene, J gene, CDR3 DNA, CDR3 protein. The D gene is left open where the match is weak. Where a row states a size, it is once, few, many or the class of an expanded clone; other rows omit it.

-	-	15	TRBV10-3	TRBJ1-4	TGTGCCATCAGTGGGGGACTAACGGGGATTGAAAAACTGTTTTTT	CAISGGLTGIEKLFF
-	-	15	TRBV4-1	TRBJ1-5	TGCGCCAGCAGCCCGCTCGGGATTGGAAATCAGCCCCAGCATTTT	CASSPLGIGNQPQHF
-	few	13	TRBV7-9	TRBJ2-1	TGTGCCAGCAGCTGGGCCTATTTGAATGAGCAGTTCTTC	CASSWAYLNEQFF
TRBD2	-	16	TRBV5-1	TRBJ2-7	TGCGCCAGCAGCCCCCGGGCTAGCGGGGGGCCCTACGAGCAGTACTTC	CASSPRASGGPYEQYF
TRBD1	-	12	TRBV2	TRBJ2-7	TGTGCCAGCACAACAGGGGTGGGGGAGCAGTACTTC	CASTTGVGEQYF
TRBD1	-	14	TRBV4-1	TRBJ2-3	TGCGCCAGCAATGGACAGGGGGGCACAGATACGCAGTATTTT	CASNGQGGTDTQYF
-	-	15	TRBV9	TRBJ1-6	TGTGCCAGCAGCGTAGGCGGGACGTCAAATTCACCCCTCCACTTT	CASSVGGTSNSPLHF
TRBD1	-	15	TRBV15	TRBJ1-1	TGTGCCACCAGCGTCGGGACAGGGATCGACACTGAAGCTTTCTTT	CATSVGTGIDTEAFF
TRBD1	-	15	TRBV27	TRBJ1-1	TGTGCCAGCAGTTCACGACAGGGGGCAGGCACTGAAGCTTTCTTT	CASSSRQGAGTEAFF
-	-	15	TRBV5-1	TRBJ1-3	TGCGCCAGCAGCTTGTTGGGCGTCTCTGGAAACACCATATATTTT	CASSLLGVSGNTIYF
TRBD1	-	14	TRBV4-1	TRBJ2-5	TGCGCCAGCAGCCAAACAGGGGTGCAAGAGACCCAGTACTTC	CASSQTGVQETQYF
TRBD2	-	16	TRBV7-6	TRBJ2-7	TGTGCCAGCAGCTTGGGACTAGCGGGAGGCCTCTACGAGCAGTACTTC	CASSLGLAGGLYEQYF
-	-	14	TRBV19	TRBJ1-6	TGTGCCAGTAGTATAGATCTAGGTGGTTCACCCCTCCACTTT	CASSIDLGGSPLHF
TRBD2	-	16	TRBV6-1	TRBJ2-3	TGTGCCAGCAGTGAAGGTCTAGGACTAGCGACAGATACGCAGTATTTT	CASSEGLGLATDTQYF
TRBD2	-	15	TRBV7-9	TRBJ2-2	TGTGCCAGCAGCTTTCGGGGGGGCGACACCGGGGAGCTGTTTTTT	CASSFRGGDTGELFF
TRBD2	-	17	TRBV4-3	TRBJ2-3	TGCGCCAGCAGCCAGGGGATCGGGGGGGGATACACAGATACGCAGTATTTT	CASSQGIGGGYTDTQYF
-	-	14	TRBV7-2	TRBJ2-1	TGTGCCAGCAGCGCAACTCTGGGGCGGAATGAGCAGTTCTTC	CASSATLGRNEQFF